Only a few counts were recorded for the clone carrying this TCR beta chain. Its antigen is unknown. The sample originates from a study of beta chain features in type 1 diabetes. Study-level points and caveats: Moderately but significantly shorter TCRB CDR3s were found in Type 1 diabetes patients in all four CD4+ subsets. Healthy donors had naive, central memory and Treg TCRB repertoires that appeared less similar than those seen among patients.

The whole isolated RNA underwent reverse transcription, so sequencing captured expressed TCRB transcripts. Clones were read by immunoSEQ multiplex PCR, and TCRdb kept only the in-frame ones, dropping some. The data hold about 160,000 clones, with about a tenth observed a single time. The germline V gene encodes CDR1 SGHTA and CDR2 FQGTGA. There are 11 residues in the CDR3. V lost 3 bases to trimming and J lost 10 bases, with 7 bases between them. The J gene is TRBJ2-1, the V gene TRBV7-3, with a tentative D call TRBD2 (6 bases). The sample was central memory CD4+ T cells from blood. This TCR came from a man aged 30 to 39 with type 1 diabetes. CDR3 bases: TGTGCCAGCAGCTTTAGCGGCGAGCAGTTCTTC. It codes for CASSFSGEQFF.